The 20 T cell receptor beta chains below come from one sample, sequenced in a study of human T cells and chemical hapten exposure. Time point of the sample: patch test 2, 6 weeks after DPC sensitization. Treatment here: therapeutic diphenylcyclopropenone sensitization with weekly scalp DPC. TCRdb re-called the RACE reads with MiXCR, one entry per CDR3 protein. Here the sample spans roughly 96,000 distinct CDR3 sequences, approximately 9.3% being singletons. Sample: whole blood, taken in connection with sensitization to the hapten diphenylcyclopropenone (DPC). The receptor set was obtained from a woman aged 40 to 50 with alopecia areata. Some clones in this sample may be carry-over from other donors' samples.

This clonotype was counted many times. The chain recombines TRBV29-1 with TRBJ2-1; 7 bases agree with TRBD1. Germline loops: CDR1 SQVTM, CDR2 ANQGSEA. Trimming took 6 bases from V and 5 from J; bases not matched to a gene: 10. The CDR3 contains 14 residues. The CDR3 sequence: CSVWAYRGHNEQFF. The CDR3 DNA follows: TGCAGCGTGTGGGCCTACAGGGGACACAATGAGCAGTTCTTC.

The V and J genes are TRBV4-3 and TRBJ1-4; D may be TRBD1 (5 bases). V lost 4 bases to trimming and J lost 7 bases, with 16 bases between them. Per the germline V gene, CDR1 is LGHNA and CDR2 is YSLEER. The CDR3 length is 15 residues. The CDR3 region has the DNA TGCGCCAGCAGCCCCCAGGGAGGACCCTCTGAAAAACTGTTTTTT. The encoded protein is CASSPQGGPSEKLFF.

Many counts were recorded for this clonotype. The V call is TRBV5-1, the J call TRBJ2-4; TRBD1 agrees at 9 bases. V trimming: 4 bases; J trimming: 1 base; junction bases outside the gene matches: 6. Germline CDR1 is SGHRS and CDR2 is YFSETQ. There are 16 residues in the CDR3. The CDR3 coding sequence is TGCGCCAGCAGCCATCGGACAGGGGCGGCCAAAAACATTCAGTACTTC. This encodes CASSHRTGAAKNIQYF. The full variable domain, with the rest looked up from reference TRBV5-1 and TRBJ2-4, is KAGVTQTPRYLIKTRGQQVTLSCSPISGHRSVSWYQQTPGQGLQFLFEYFSETQRNKGNFPGRFSGRQFSNSRSEMNVSTLELGDSALYLCASSHRTGAAKNIQYFGAGTRLSVL.

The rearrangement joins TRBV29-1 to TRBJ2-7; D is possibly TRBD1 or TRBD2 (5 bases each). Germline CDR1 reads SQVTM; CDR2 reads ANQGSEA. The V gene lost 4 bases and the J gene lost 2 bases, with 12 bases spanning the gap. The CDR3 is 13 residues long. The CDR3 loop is CSVAVPGPYEQYF. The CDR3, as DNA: TGCAGCGTTGCTGTCCCGGGGCCCTACGAGCAGTACTTC.

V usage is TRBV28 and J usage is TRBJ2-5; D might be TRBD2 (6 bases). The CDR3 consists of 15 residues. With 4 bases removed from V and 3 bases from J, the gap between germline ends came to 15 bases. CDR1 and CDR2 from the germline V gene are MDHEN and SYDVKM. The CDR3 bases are TGTGCCAGCAGTTATTCAAGCGCTAGCGAAGAGACCCAGTACTTC. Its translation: CASSYSSASEETQYF.

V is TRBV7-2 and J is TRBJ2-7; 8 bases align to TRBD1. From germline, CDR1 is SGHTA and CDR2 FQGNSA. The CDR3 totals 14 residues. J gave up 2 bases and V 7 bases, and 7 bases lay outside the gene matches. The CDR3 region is CTSTPGTGTYEQYF. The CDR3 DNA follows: TGTACCAGCACCCCCGGGACAGGAACCTACGAGCAGTACTTC.

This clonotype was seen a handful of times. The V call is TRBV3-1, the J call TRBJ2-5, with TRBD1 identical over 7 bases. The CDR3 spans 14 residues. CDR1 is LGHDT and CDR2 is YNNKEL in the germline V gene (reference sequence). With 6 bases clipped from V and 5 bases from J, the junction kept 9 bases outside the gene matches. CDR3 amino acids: CASSRQGLRETQYF. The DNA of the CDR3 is TGTGCCAGCAGTCGACAGGGCTTAAGGGAGACCCAGTACTTC.

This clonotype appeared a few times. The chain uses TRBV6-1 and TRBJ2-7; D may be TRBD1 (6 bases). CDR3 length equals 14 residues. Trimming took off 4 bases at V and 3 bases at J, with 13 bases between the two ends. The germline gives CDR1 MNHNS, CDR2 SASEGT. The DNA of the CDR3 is TGTGCCAGCAGTGGGGGGACAACGGTCTACGAGCAGTACTTC. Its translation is CASSGGTTVYEQYF.

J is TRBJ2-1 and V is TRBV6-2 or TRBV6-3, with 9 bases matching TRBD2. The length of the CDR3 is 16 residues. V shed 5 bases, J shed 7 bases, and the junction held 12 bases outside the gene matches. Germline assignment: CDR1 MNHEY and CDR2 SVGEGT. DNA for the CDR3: TGTGCCAGCAGTCCGGGGGGTAGCGGGAGCATGAATGAGCAGTTCTTC. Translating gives CASSPGGSGSMNEQFF.

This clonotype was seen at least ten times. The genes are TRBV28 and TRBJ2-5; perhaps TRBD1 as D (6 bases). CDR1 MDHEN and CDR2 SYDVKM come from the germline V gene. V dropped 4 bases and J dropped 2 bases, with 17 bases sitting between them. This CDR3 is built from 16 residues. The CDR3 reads CASSSLRQVIQETQYF. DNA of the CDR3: TGTGCCAGCAGTTCCCTCAGACAGGTTATACAAGAGACCCAGTACTTC.

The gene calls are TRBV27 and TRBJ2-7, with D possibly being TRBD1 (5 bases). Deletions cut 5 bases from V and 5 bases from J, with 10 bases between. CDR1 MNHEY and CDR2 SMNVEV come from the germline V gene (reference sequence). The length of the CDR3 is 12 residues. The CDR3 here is CASSSQGDEQYF. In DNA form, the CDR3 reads TGTGCCAGCAGTAGCCAGGGCGACGAGCAGTACTTC.

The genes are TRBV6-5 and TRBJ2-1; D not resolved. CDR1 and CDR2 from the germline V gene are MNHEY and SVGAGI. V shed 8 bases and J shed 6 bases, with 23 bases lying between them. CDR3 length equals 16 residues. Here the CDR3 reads CASQPREVPAGNEQFF. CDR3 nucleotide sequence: TGTGCCAGCCAGCCCCGAGAGGTCCCAGCCGGCAATGAGCAGTTCTTC.

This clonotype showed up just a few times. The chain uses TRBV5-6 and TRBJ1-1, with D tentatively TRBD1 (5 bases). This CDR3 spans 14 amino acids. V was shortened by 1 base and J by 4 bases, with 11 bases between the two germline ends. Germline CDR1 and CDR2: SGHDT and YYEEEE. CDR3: CASSLSAGGTEAFF. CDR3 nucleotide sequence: TGTGCCAGCAGCTTGTCTGCGGGGGGCACTGAAGCTTTCTTT.

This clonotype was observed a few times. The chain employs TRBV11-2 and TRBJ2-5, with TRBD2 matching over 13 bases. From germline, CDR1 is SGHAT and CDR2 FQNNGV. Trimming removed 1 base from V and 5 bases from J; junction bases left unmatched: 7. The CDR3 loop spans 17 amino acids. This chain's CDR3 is CASSLGSGLAGEETQYF. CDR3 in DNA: TGTGCCAGCAGCTTAGGAAGTGGACTAGCGGGAGAGGAGACCCAGTACTTC.

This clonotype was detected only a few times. The CDR3 spells CASTEWGGSYNEQFF. The CDR3 coding sequence is TGCGCCAGCACTGAGTGGGGTGGTTCCTACAATGAGCAGTTCTTC. This chain links TRBV23-1 with TRBJ2-1, with unresolved D. TRBV23-1 is an ORF for which the function is uncertain. V was pared by 7 bases and J by 1 base, with 14 bases between. CDR3 length: 15 residues.

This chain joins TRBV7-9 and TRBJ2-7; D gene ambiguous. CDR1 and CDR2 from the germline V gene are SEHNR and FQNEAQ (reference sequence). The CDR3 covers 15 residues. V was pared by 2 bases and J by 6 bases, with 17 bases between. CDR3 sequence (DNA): TGTGCCAGCAGCTTACCGACATCAACTACGTCCGAGCAGTACTTC. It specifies CASSLPTSTTSEQYF.

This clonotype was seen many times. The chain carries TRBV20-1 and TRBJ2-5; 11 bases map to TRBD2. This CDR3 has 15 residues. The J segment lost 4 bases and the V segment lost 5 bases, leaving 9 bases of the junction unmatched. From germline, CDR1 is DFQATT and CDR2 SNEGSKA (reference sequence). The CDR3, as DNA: TGCAGTGCTTACTCGTCTAGCGGGAGGACAGAGACCCAGTACTTC. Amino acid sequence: CSAYSSSGRTETQYF.

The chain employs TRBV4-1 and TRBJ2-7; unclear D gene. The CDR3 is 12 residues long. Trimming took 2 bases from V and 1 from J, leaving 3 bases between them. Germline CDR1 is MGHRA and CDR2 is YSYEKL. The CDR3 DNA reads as TGCGCCAGCAGCCAACAATCCTACGAGCAGTACTTC. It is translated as CASSQQSYEQYF.

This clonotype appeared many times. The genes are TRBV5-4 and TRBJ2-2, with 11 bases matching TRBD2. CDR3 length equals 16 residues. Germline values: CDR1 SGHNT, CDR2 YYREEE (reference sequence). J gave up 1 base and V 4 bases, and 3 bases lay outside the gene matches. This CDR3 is CASSPGTSGNTGELFF. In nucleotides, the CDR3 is TGTGCCAGCAGCCCCGGGACTAGCGGGAACACCGGGGAGCTGTTTTTT.

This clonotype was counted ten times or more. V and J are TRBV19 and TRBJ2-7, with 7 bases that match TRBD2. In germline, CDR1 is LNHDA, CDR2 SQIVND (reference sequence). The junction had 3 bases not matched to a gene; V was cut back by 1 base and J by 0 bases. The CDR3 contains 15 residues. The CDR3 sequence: CASSIGAGLSYEQYF. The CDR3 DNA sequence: TGTGCCAGTAGTATAGGAGCGGGACTCTCCTACGAGCAGTACTTC.